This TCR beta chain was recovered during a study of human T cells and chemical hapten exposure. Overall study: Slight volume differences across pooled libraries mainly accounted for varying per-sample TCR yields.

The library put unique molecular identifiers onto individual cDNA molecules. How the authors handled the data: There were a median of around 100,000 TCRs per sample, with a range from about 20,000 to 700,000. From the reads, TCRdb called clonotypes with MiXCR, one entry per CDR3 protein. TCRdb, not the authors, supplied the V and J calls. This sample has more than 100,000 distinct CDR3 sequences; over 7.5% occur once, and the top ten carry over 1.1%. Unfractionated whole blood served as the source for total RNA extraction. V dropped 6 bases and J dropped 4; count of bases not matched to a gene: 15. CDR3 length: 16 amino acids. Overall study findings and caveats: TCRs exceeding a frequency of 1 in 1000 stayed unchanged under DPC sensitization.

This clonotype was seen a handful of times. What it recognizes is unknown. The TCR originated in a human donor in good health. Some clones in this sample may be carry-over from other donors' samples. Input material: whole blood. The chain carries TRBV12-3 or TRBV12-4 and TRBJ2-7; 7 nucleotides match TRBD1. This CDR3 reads CASRARPGTESYEQYF. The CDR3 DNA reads TGTGCCAGCAGAGCCAGACCCGGGACAGAGTCATACGAGCAGTACTTC.